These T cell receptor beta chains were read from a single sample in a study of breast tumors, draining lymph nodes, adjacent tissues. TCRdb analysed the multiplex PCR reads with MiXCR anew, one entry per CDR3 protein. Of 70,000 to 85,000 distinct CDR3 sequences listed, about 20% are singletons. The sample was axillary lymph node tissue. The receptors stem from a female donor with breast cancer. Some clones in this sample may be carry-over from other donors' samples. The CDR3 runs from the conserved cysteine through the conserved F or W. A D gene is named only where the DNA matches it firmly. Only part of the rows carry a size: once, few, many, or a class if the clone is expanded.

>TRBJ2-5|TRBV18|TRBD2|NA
TGTGCCAGCTCACAGGCCCTTAGCGGGATGGAGACCCAGTACTTC
CASSQALSGMETQYF
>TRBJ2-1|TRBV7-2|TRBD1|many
TGTGCCAGCAGCTTATCGGGGACAGGGACCTACAATGAGCAGTTCTTC
CASSLSGTGTYNEQFF
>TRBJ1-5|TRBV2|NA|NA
TGTGCCAGCAGTGGGGCCAGGGCGGGCTTGTATACGCAGCATTTT
CASSGARAGLYTQHF
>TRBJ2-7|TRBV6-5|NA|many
TGTGCCAGCAAAATCCCAGGGTCCAACGAGCAGTACTTC
CASKIPGSNEQYF
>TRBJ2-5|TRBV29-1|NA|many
TGCAGCGTTGAATATCCCCAGGGGGGAGAGACCCAGTACTTC
CSVEYPQGGETQYF
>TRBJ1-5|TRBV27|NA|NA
TGTGCCGGCAGTTTAGAGGGGCTGAGCAATCAGCCCCAGCATTTT
CAGSLEGLSNQPQHF
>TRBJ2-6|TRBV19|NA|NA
TGTGCCAGTAGTATATGGCAGGTCCCCCCTGGGGCCAACGTCCTGACTTTC
CASSIWQVPPGANVLTF
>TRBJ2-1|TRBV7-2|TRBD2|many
TGTGCCAGCAGCTTTGGTGGAGCGCGGGGGGAAGAGCAGTTCTTC
CASSFGGARGEEQFF
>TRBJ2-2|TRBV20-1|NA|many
TGCAGTGCTAGAGAGTTAACTGCGAACACCGGGGAGCTGTTTTTT
CSARELTANTGELFF
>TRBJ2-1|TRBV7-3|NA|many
TGTGCCAGCAGCTTCGCTCCCGGGAATGAGCAGTTCTTC
CASSFAPGNEQFF
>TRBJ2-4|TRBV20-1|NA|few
TGCAGTGCTAGAGATCAGGGTGGAAAAAACATTCAGTACTTC
CSARDQGGKNIQYF
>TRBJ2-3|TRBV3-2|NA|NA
TGTGCCAGCAGCCCCCTAGGGTGCGACATTACTACCCCTAGCACAGATACGCAGTATTTT
CASSPLGCDITTPSTDTQYF
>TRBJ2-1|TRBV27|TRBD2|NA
TGTGCCAGCAGTCTGACTAGCGGGGGTAACAATGAGCAGTTCTTC
CASSLTSGGNNEQFF
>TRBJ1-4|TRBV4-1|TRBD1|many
TGCGCCAGCAGCCAAACCGGGACAGGGAGTACTGAAAAACTGTTTTTT
CASSQTGTGSTEKLFF
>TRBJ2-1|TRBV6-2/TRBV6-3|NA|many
TGTGCCAGCAGTTACACGTCGGTTGAGCAGTTCTTC
CASSYTSVEQFF
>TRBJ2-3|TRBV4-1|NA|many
TGCGCCAGCAGCACCCATCCGGGCGGGAGCACAGATACGCAGTATTTT
CASSTHPGGSTDTQYF
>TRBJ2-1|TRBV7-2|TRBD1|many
TGTGCCAGCAGCCAGGGGGTGAGGAAAAATGAGCAGTTCTTC
CASSQGVRKNEQFF
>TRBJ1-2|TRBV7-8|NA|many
TGTGCCAGCAGCCGAAGCGGGACGTCCTATGGCTACACCTTC
CASSRSGTSYGYTF
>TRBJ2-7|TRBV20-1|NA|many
TGCAGTGCTCAGCCCCAGGGACCGGCCTACGAGCAGTACTTC
CSAQPQGPAYEQYF
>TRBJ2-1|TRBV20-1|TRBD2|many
TGCAGTGCCCACTTAAGGACTAGCGGGAGATTGGATGAGCAGTTCTTC
CSAHLRTSGRLDEQFF
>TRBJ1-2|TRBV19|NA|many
TGTGCCAGTAGTAGGGGGCAGCTTGGCTACACCTTC
CASSRGQLGYTF
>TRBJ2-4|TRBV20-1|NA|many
TGCAGTGCAGCGACCCCCGGAGTGGAAAACATTCAGTACTTC
CSAATPGVENIQYF
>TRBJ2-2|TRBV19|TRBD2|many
TGTGCCAGTAGTATACGTACTAGCGTTCTCACCGGGGAGCTGTTTTTT
CASSIRTSVLTGELFF
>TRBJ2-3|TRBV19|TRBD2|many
TGTGCCAGTAGTCCCCCCCGGACTAGCGGGCGCACAGATACGCAGTATTTT
CASSPPRTSGRTDTQYF
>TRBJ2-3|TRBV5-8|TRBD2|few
TGTGCCAGCAGCTTGGATTTAGTTACTAGCGGGAGTAAGGCAGATACGCAGTATTTT
CASSLDLVTSGSKADTQYF
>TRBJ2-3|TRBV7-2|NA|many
TGTGCCAGCAGCTTAGGACTGGGTACAGATACGCAGTATTTT
CASSLGLGTDTQYF
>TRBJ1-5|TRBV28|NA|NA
TGTGCCAGCAGTCCCCTGGAAGATCAGCCCCAGCATTTT
CASSPLEDQPQHF
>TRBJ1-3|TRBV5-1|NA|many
TGCGCCAGCAGCCCGGACGGCTACTCTGGAAACACCATATATTTT
CASSPDGYSGNTIYF
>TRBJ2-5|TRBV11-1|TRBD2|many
TGTGCCAGCAGCCGAGGACTAGCGGGAGAGACCCAGTACTTC
CASSRGLAGETQYF
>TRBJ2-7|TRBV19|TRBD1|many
TGTGCCAGTAGAAGATCAGGGGGCGAGCAGTACTTC
CASRRSGGEQYF
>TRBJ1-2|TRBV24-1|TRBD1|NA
TGTGCCACCAGTTACGGACAGGGGGCTTCTAACTGTGGCTACACCTTC
CATSYGQGASNCGYTF
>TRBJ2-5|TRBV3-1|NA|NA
TGTGCCAGCAGCCAAAAGGGGGGGTCCGATTCAGAGTACTTC
CASSQKGGSDSEYF
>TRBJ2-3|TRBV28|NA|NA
TGTGCCAGCAGTTCGGCAGGCCGGTTATATACAGATACGCAGTATTTT
CASSSAGRLYTDTQYF
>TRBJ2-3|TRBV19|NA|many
TGTGCCAGTAGTCCCGAGTCAGATACGCAGTATTTT
CASSPESDTQYF
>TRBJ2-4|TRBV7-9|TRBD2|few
TGTGCCAGCAGCCGGGGGGGAATAGCGGGAGAAAACATTCAGTACTTC
CASSRGGIAGENIQYF
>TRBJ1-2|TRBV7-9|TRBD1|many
TGTGCCAGCAGCTTCGGTCGGGACAGGGAGTCCTATGGCTACACCTTC
CASSFGRDRESYGYTF
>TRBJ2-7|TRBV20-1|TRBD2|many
TGCAGTGCTAGAGATTCGGGGGGACGCGAAATCTACGAGCAGTACTTC
CSARDSGGREIYEQYF
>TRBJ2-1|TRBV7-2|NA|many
TGTGCCAGCAGCCCTCAAGCCCCGAAGGGGCAGTTCTTC
CASSPQAPKGQFF
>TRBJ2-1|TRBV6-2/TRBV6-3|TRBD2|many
TGTGCCAGCAGTTACGGACTAGCTAGGTCCTACAATGAGCAGTTCTTC
CASSYGLARSYNEQFF
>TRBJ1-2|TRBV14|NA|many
TGTGCCAGCAGCCAATCGAGGACAAGGGGTAACTATGGCTACACCTTC
CASSQSRTRGNYGYTF
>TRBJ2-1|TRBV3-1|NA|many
TGTGCCAGCAGCCAAGATCCGGGGAACAATGAGCAGTTCTTC
CASSQDPGNNEQFF
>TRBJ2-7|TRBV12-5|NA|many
TGTGCTAGTGGTTTGCCGGGACGGCCCTACGAGCAGTACTTC
CASGLPGRPYEQYF
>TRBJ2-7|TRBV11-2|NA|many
TGTGCCAGCAGCCCGAGGGCCGGAAGCTCCTACGAGCAGTACTTC
CASSPRAGSSYEQYF
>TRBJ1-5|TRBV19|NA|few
TGTGCCAGTAGTGACAGGACTAATCAGCCCCAGCATTTT
CASSDRTNQPQHF
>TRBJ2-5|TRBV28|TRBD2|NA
TGTGCCAGCAGTTTATGGGCTAGCGGGAGACAAGAGACCCAGTACTTC
CASSLWASGRQETQYF
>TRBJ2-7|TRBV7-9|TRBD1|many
TGTGCCAGCAGCTCCCGGGACAGGGAGTTTCACGAGCAGTACTTC
CASSSRDREFHEQYF
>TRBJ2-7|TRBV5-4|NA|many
TGCACGGGGTTCTCCTACGAGCAGTACTTC
CTGFSYEQYF
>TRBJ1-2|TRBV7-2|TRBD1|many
TGTGCCAGCAGGACAGGGTTCGGGGACTATGGCTACACCTTC
CASRTGFGDYGYTF
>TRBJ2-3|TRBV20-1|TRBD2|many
TGCAGTGCTAGAGACGCTAGCGGGAGTAAGACAGATACGCAGTATTTT
CSARDASGSKTDTQYF
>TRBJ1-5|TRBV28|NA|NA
TGTGCCAGCAGTCCGTCAAGGGGGAGGAACAATCAGCCCCAGCATTTT
CASSPSRGRNNQPQHF
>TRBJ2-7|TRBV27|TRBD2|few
TGTGCCAGCAGTTCAAGAACTAGCGGAGCCATCTACGAGCAGTACTTC
CASSSRTSGAIYEQYF
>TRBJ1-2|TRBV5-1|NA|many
TGCGCCAGCAGCTCCAAGATGGGAGTTCACTATGGCTACACCTTC
CASSSKMGVHYGYTF